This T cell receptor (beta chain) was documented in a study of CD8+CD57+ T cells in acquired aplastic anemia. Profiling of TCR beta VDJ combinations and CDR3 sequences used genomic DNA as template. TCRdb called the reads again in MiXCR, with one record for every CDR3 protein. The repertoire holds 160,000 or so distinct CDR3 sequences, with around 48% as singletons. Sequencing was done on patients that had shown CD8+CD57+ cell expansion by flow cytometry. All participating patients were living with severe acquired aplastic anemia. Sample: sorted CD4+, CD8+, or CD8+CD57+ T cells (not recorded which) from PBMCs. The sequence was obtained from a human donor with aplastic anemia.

CDR3 amino acids: CASSVIAGGPYNEQFF. CDR3 nucleotides: TGTGCCAGCAGTGTGATAGCGGGAGGGCCCTACAATGAGCAGTTCTTC. The chain has TRBV12-3 or TRBV12-4 and TRBJ2-1; 11 nucleotides agree with TRBD2. J was trimmed by 2 bases and V by 5 bases; bases with no gene match: 5. CDR3 length: 16 residues.